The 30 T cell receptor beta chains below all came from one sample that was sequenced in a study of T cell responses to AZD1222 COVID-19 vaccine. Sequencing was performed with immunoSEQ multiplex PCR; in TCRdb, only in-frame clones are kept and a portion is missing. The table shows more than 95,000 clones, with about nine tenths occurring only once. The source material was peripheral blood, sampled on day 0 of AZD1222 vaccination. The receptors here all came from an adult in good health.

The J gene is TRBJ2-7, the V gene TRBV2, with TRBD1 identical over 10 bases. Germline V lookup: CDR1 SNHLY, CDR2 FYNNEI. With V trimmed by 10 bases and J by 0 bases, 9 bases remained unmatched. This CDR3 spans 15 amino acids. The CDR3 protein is CATRRDRGTSYEQYF. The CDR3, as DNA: TGTGCCACCCGCCGGGACAGGGGCACCTCCTACGAGCAGTACTTC. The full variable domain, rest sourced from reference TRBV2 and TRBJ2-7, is EPEVTQTPSHQVTQMGQEVILRCVPISNHLYFYWYRQILGQKVEFLVSFYNNEISEKSEIFDDQFSVERPDGSNFTLKIRSTKLEDSAMYFCATRRDRGTSYEQYFGPGTRLTVT.

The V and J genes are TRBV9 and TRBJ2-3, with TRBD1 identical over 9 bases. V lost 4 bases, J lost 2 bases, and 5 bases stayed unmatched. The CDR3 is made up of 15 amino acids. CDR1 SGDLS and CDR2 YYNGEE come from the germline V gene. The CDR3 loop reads CASSPTGGFTDTQYF. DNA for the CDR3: TGTGCCAGCAGCCCAACAGGGGGCTTCACAGATACGCAGTATTTT.

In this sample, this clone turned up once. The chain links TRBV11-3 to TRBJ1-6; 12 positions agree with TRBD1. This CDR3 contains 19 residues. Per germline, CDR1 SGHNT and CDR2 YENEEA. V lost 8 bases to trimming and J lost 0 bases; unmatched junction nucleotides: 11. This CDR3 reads CASGTRGQGAISYNSPLHF. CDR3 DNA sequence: TGTGCCAGCGGAACTAGGGGACAGGGGGCCATCTCCTATAATTCACCCCTCCACTTT.

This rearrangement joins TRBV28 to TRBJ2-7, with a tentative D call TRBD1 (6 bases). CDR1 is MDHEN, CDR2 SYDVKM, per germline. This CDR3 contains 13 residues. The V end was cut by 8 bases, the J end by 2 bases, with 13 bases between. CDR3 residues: CASFLTGAYEQYF. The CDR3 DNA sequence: TGTGCCAGCTTCCTGACAGGAGCCTACGAGCAGTACTTC. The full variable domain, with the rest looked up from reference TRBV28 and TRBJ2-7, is DVKVTQSSRYLVKRTGEKVFLECVQDMDHENMFWYRQDPGLGLRLIYFSYDVKMKEKGDIPEGYSVSREKKERFSLILESASTNQTSMYLCASFLTGAYEQYFGPGTRLTVT.

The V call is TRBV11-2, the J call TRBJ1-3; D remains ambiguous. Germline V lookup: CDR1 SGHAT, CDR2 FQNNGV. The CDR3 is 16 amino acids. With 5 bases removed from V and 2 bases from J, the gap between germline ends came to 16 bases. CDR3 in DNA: TGTGCCAGCAGCCCCGCGGTCGGGAGCCCTGGAAACACCATATATTTT. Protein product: CASSPAVGSPGNTIYF.

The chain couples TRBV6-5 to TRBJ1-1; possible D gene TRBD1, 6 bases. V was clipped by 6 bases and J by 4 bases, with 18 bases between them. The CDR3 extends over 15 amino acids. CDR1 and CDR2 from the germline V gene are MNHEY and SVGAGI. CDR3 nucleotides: TGTGCCAGCAGCCAAAGGGGGGATGGGGGCACTGAAGCTTTCTTT. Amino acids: CASSQRGDGGTEAFF.

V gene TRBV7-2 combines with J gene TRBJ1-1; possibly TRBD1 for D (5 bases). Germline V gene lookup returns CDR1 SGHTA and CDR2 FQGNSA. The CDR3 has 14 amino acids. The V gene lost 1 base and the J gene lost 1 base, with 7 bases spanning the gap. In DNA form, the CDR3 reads TGTGCCAGCAGCTTAGGGGGCTGGAACACTGAAGCTTTCTTT. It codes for CASSLGGWNTEAFF. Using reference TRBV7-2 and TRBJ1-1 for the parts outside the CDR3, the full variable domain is GAGVSQSPSNKVTEKGKDVELRCDPISGHTALYWYRQSLGQGLEFLIYFQGNSAPDKSGLPSDRFSAERTGGSVSTLTIQRTQQEDSAVYLCASSLGGWNTEAFFGQGTRLTVV.

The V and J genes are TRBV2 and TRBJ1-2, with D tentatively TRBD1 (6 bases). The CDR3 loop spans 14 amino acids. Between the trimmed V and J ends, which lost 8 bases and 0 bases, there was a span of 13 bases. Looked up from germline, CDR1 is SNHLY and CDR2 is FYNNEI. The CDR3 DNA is TGTGCCAGCCTAGACAGGTCCCCTAACTATGGCTACACCTTC. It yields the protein CASLDRSPNYGYTF.

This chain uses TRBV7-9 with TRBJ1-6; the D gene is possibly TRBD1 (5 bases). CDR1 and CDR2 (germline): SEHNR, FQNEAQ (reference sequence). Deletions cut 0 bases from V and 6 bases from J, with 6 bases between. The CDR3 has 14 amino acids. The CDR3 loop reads CASSLAGANSPLHF. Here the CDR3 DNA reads TGTGCCAGCAGCTTAGCAGGGGCTAATTCACCCCTCCACTTT.

CDR3 sequence reads: CASSSPGSTDTQYF. Here the CDR3 DNA reads TGTGCCAGCAGTTCGCCGGGATCCACAGATACGCAGTATTTT. The chain links TRBV6-5 to TRBJ2-3; D may be TRBD2 (5 bases). V was clipped by 4 bases and J by 2 bases, with 10 bases between them. The V gene's germline CDR1 is MNHEY and CDR2 SVGAGI. The CDR3 runs 14 residues.

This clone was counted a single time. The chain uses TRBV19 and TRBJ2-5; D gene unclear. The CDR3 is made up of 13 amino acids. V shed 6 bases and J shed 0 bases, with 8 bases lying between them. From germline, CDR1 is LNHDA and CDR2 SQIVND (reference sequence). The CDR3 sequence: CASSGQYQETQYF. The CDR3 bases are TGTGCCAGTAGCGGGCAGTACCAAGAGACCCAGTACTTC.

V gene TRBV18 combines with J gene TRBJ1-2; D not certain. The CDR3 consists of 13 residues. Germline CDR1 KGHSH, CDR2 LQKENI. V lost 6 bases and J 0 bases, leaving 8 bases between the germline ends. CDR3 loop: CASSLEANYGYTF. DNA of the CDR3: TGTGCCAGCTCCCTAGAAGCTAACTATGGCTACACCTTC.

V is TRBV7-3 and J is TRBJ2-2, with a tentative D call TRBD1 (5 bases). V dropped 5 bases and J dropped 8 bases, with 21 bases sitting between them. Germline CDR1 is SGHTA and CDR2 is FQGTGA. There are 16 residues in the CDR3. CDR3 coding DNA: TGTGCCAGCAGCCCCGACGACAGTCCAACACGTGGGGAGCTGTTTTTT. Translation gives CASSPDDSPTRGELFF.

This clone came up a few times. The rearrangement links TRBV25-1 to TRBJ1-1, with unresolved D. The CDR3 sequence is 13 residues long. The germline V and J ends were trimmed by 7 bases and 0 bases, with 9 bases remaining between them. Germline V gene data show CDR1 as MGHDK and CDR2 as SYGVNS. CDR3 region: CASIPDMNTEAFF. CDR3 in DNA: TGTGCCAGCATACCCGATATGAACACTGAAGCTTTCTTT.

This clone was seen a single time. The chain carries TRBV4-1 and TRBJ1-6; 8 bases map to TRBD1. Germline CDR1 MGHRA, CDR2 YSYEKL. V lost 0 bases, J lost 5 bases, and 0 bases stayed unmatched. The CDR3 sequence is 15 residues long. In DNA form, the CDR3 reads TGCGCCAGCAGCCAAGAGGACAGGGATAATTCACCCCTCCACTTT. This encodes CASSQEDRDNSPLHF.

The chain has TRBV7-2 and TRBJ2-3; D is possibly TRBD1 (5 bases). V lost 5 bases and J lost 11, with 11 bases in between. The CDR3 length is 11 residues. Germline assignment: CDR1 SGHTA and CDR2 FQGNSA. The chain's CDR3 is CASSRMTEQYF. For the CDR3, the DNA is TGTGCCAGCAGCCGTATGACAGAGCAGTATTTT.

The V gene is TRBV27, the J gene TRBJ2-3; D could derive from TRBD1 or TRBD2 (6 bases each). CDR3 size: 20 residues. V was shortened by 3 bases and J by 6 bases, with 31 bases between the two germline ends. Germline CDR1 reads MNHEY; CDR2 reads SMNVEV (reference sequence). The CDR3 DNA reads TGTGCCAGCAGTTTTTTGGGCTCTTTGTTGGTCGGGGGCCTGGGGGATACGCAGTATTTT. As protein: CASSFLGSLLVGGLGDTQYF.

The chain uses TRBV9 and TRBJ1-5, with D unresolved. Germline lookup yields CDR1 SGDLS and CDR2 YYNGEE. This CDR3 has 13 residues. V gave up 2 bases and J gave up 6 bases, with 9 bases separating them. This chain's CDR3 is CASSVVEGQPQHF. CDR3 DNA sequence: TGTGCCAGCAGCGTGGTGGAGGGTCAGCCCCAGCATTTT.

The CDR3 is CAWSGASYEQYF. In nucleotides, the CDR3 is TGTGCCTGGAGTGGAGCTTCCTACGAGCAGTACTTC. V usage is TRBV30 and J usage is TRBJ2-7; no firm D call. Trimming cost V 1 base and J 1 base, with 5 bases left between them. The CDR3 length is 12 residues. Germline loops: CDR1 GTSNPN, CDR2 SVGIG (reference sequence).

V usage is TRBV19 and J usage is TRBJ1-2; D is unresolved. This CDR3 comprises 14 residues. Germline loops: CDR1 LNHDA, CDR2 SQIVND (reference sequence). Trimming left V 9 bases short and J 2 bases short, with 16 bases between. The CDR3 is CASLPTELNYGYTF. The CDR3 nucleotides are TGTGCCAGCCTACCAACGGAACTGAACTATGGCTACACCTTC. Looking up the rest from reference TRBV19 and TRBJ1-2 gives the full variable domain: DGGITQSPKYLFRKEGQNVTLSCEQNLNHDAMYWYRQDPGQGLRLIYYSQIVNDFQKGDIAEGYSVSREKKESFPLTVTSAQKNPTAFYLCASLPTELNYGYTFGSGTRLTVV.

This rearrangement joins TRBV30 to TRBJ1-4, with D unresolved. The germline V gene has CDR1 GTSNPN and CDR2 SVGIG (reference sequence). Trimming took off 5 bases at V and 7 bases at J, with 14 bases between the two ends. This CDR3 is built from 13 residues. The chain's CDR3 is CAWGMGVGEKLFF. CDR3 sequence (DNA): TGTGCCTGGGGGATGGGTGTGGGTGAAAAACTGTTTTTT.

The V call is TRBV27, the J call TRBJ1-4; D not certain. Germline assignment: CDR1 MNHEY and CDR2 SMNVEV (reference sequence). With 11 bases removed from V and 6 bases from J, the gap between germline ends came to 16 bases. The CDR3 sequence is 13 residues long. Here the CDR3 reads CAGRSQTHEKLFF. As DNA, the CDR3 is TGTGCCGGGCGGTCACAGACCCATGAAAAACTGTTTTTT. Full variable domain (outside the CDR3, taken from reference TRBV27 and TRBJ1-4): EAQVTQNPRYLITVTGKKLTVTCSQNMNHEYMSWYRQDPGLGLRQIYYSMNVEVTDKGDVPEGYKVSRKEKRNFPLILESPSPNQTSLYFCAGRSQTHEKLFFGSGTQLSVL.

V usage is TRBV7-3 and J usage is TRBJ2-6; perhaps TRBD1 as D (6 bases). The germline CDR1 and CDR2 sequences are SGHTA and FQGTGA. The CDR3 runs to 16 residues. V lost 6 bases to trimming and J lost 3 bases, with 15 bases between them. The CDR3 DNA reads TGTGCCAGCAGGGACGCAGGGGCCGTTGGGGCCAACGTCCTGACTTTC. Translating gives CASRDAGAVGANVLTF.

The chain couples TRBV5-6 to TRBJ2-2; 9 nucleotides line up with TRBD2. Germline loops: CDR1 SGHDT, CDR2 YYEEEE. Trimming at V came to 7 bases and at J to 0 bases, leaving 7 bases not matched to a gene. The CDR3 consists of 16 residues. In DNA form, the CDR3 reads TGTGCCAGCCTCCCGAGCGGGGGGTCGAACACCGGGGAGCTGTTTTTT. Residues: CASLPSGGSNTGELFF.

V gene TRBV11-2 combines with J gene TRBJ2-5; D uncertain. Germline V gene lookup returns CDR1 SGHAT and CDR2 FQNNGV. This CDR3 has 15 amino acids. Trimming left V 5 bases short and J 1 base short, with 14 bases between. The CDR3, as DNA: TGTGCCAGCAGCCAAATTACTACACCCCAAGAGACCCAGTACTTC. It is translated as CASSQITTPQETQYF.

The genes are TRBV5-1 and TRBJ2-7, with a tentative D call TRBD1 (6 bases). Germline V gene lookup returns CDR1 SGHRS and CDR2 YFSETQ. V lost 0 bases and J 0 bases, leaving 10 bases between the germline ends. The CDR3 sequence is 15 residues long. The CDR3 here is CASSLGQAYSYEQYF. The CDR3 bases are TGCGCCAGCAGCTTGGGACAGGCTTACTCCTACGAGCAGTACTTC. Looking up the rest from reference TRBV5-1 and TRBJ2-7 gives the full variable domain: KAGVTQTPRYLIKTRGQQVTLSCSPISGHRSVSWYQQTPGQGLQFLFEYFSETQRNKGNFPGRFSGRQFSNSRSEMNVSTLELGDSALYLCASSLGQAYSYEQYFGPGTRLTVT.

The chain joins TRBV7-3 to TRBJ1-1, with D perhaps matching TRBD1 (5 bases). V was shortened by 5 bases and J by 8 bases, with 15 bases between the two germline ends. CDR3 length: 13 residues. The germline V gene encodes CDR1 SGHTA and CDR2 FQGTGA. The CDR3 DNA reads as TGTGCCAGCAGCCCCGGGACCCCCCGGGAAGCTTTCTTT. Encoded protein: CASSPGTPREAFF.

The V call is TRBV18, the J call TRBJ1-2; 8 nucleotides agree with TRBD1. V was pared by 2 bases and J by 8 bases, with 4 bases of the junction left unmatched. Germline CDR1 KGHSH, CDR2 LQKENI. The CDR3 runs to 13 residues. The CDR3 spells CASSPDRGWGYTF. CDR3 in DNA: TGTGCCAGCTCACCAGACAGGGGCTGGGGCTACACCTTC.

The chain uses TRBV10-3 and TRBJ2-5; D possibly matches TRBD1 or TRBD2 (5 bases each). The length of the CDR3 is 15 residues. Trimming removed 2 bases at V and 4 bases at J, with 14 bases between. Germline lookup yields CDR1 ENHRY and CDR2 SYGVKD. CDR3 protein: CAISEVRDLGETQYF. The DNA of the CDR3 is TGTGCCATCAGTGAGGTTAGGGACCTGGGAGAGACCCAGTACTTC.

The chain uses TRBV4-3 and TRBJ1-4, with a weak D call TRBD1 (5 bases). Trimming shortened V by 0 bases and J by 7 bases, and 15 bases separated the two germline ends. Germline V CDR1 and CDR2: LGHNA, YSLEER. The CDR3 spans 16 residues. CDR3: CASSQDSMGGTEKLFF. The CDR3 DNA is TGCGCCAGCAGCCAAGATTCAATGGGGGGAACTGAAAAACTGTTTTTT.